This is a list of T cell receptor beta chains from one sample in a study of radiotherapy plus CTLA-4 blockade in lung cancer. Measured with immunoSEQ multiplex PCR; TCRdb has only the in-frame clones, and not every one. The sample lists roughly 85,000 clones, around 90% occurring once. The sequencing used peripheral blood, collected from a patient treated with radiotherapy plus ipilimumab. These TCRs come from a human donor with non-small cell lung cancer that progressed on radiotherapy plus ipilimumab. Each CDR3 is given with its conserved first and last residue.

>TRBJ2-5|TRBV4-2
CASSPRAGERETQYF
>TRBJ2-3|TRBV19
CASSLGLATDTQYF
>TRBJ1-1|TRBV30
CAWSVLPGGSGNTEAFF
>TRBJ2-3|TRBV5-4
CASSLASVTDTQYF
>TRBJ1-1|TRBV13
CASSPQVRAFF
>TRBJ2-1|TRBV5-1
CASSLAGLAGDIEQFF
>TRBJ1-3|TRBV10-3
CAISREGGNTIYF
>TRBJ1-1|TRBV30
CAWKRFRDGTEAFF
>TRBJ1-2|TRBV7-2
CASSSLPRERGYGYTF
>TRBJ1-1|TRBV2
CASILPRDRGRGGTEAFF
>TRBJ2-3|TRBV18
CASSHRTRREFIGTDTQYF
>TRBJ1-1|TRBV18
CASSPTGIGGGTEAFF
>TRBJ1-6|TRBV4-2
CASSETGGPYNSPLHF
>TRBJ2-7|TRBV27
CASSLTVWHEQYF
>TRBJ1-2|TRBV27
CASSPTVGYGYTF
>TRBJ2-7|TRBV5-6
CASSLLRSVSYEQYF
>TRBJ2-1|TRBV7-9
CASSQNTNEQFF